Below, 3 T cell receptor beta chains from the same sample are listed, as sequenced in a study of T cell repertoires in cytomegalovirus infection. Using its own MiXCR run on the reads, TCRdb lists one record per CDR3 protein. The sample records approximately 730,000 distinct CDR3 sequences, about 27% being singletons. Their cognate antigens are unknown. The sequencing used cultured CD8+ T cells from PBMCs, collected from culture after CMV antigen stimulation. The receptors originated from a human donor in good health (CMV status not recorded). Some clones in this sample may be carry-over from other donors' samples.

This clonotype has just a few counts. V gene TRBV5-4 combines with J gene TRBJ2-5; 8 nucleotides match TRBD1. The V gene end was trimmed by 1 base and the J gene end by 4 bases; junction bases not matched to a gene: 3. This CDR3 has 14 amino acids. Per germline, CDR1 SGHNT and CDR2 YYREEE (reference sequence). Here the CDR3 DNA reads TGTGCCAGCAGCTTGTTGCAGGGGGCAGAGACCCAGTACTTC. Translation: CASSLLQGAETQYF.

The V gene is TRBV6-1, the J gene TRBJ2-3, with TRBD2 identical over 8 bases. The CDR3 loop spans 16 amino acids. V shed 6 bases, J shed 2 bases, and the junction held 10 bases outside the gene matches. Germline V gene data show CDR1 as MNHNS and CDR2 as SASEGT. The CDR3 loop is CASSLSRGAFTDTQYF. The CDR3 bases are TGTGCCAGCAGCCTTTCGCGGGGGGCCTTCACAGATACGCAGTATTTT.

This clonotype was seen a few times. J is TRBJ2-3 and V is TRBV6-2 or TRBV6-3; D uncertain. This CDR3 region has 12 residues. V lost 2 bases and J 6 bases, leaving 6 bases between the germline ends. Germline lookup yields CDR1 MNHEY and CDR2 SVGEGT. In nucleotides, the CDR3 is TGTGCCAGCAGTTACGCCCTCGATACGCAGTATTTT. It yields the protein CASSYALDTQYF.